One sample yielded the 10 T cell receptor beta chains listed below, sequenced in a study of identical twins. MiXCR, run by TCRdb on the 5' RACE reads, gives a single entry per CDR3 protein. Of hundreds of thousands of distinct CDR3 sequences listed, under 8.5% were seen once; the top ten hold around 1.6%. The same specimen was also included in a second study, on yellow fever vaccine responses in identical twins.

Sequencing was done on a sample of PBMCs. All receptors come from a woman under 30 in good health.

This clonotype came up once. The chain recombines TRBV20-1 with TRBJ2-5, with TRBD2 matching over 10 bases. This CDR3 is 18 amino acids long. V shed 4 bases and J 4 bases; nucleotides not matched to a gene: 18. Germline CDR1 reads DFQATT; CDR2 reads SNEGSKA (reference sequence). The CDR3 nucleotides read TGCAGTGCTACCGAATACCGACGGACTAGCGGTGACAGAGAGACCCAGTACTTC. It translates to CSATEYRRTSGDRETQYF.

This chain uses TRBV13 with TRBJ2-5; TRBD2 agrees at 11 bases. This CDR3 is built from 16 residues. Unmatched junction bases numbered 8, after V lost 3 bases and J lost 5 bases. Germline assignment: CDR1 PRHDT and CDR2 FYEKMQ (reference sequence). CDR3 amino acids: CASSFATSGRGETQYF. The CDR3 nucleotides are TGTGCCAGCAGCTTCGCCACTAGCGGGAGAGGGGAGACCCAGTACTTC.

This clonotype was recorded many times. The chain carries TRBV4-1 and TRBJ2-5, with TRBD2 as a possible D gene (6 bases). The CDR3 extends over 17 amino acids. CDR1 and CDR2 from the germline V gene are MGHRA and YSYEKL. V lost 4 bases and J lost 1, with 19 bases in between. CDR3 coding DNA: TGCGCCAGCAGCCCCCCGGAGACTAGACCGAGCCAAGAGACCCAGTACTTC. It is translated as CASSPPETRPSQETQYF.

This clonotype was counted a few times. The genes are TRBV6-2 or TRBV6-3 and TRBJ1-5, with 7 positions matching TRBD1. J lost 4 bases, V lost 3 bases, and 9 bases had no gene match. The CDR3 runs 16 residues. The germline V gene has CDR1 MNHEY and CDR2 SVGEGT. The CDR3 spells CASSYIDRDGNQPQHF. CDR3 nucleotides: TGTGCCAGCAGTTATATTGACAGGGATGGTAATCAGCCCCAGCATTTT.

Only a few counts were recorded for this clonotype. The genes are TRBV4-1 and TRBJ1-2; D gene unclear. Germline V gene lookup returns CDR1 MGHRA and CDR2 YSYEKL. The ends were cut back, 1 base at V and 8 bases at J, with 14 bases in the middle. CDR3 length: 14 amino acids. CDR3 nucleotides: TGCGCCAGCAGCCAAGTCGGGCGACGGATGGGCTACACCTTC. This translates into CASSQVGRRMGYTF.

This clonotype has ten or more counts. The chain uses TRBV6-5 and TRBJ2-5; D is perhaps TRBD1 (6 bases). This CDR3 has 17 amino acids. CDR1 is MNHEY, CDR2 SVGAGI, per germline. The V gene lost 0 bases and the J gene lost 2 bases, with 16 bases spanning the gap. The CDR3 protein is CASSYSRFGGGQETQYF. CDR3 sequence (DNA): TGTGCCAGCAGTTACTCGAGATTTGGGGGCGGACAAGAGACCCAGTACTTC.

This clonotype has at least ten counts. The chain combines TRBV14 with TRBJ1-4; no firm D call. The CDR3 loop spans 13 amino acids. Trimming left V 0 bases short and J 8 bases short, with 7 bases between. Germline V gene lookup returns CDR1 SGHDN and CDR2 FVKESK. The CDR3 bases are TGTGCCAGCAGCCAAGATTTAGAAGAAAAACTGTTTTTT. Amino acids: CASSQDLEEKLFF.

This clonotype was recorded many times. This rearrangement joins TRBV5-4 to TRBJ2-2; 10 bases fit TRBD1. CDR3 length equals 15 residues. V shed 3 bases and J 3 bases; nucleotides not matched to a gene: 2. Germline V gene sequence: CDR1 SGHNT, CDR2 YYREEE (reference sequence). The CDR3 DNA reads TGTGCCAGCAGCTCGACAGGGGGCGACACCGGGGAGCTGTTTTTT. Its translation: CASSSTGGDTGELFF.

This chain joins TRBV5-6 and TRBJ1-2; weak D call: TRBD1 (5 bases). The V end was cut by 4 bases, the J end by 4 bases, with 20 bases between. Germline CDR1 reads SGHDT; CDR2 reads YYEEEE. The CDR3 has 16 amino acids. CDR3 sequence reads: CASSRRGRLPFYGYTF. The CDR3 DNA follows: TGTGCCAGCAGCCGCCGGGGCAGGCTCCCTTTCTATGGCTACACCTTC.

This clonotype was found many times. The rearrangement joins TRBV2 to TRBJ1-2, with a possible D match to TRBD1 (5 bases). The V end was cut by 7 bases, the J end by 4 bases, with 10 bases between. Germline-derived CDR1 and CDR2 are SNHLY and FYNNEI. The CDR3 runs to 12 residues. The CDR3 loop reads CASKTDTYGYTF. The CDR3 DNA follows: TGTGCCAGCAAGACAGATACCTATGGCTACACCTTC.